Shown below are 12 T cell receptor beta chains from a single sample sequenced in a study of OX40 agonist ivuxolimab in advanced cancers. Sequencing was performed with immunoSEQ multiplex PCR; in TCRdb, only in-frame clones are kept and a portion is missing. Here the sample spans tens of thousands of clones, roughly 89% being singletons. The specimen was CD4+ or CD8+ T cells sorted from blood, collected in a trial of the OX40 agonist ivuxolimab. The receptors stem from an adult with an advanced solid tumor such as melanoma, head and neck, liver or kidney cancer.

The J gene is TRBJ2-1, the V gene TRBV7-2, with 7 bases lining up with TRBD2. Trimming at V came to 4 bases and at J to 12 bases, leaving 18 bases not matched to a gene. Germline CDR1 reads SGHTA; CDR2 reads FQGNSA. The CDR3 runs to 16 residues. Here the CDR3 reads CASSSREADGYLGQFF. CDR3 nucleotides: TGTGCCAGCAGCTCCCGGGAGGCCGATGGCTATCTTGGGCAGTTCTTC.

The V and J genes are TRBV28 and TRBJ2-1; TRBD2 might be the D (6 bases). The ends were cut back, 4 bases at V and 2 bases at J, with 15 bases in the middle. Germline CDR1 is MDHEN and CDR2 is SYDVKM. CDR3 length: 16 amino acids. CDR3 residues: CASSSTLATAYNEQFF. The CDR3 region has the DNA TGTGCCAGCAGTTCGACTCTAGCGACCGCCTACAATGAGCAGTTCTTC.

The chain recombines TRBV28 with TRBJ2-3; perhaps TRBD2 as D (6 bases). The V end was cut by 5 bases, the J end by 2 bases, with 17 bases between. Germline V gene data show CDR1 as MDHEN and CDR2 as SYDVKM. The CDR3 is made up of 16 amino acids. CDR3 amino acids: CASSPSLALHTDTQYF. The CDR3 region has the DNA TGTGCCAGCAGTCCTTCTCTAGCGCTACACACAGATACGCAGTATTTT.

The chain combines TRBV19 with TRBJ2-3; TRBD2 agrees at 8 bases. J gave up 1 base and V 3 bases, and 3 bases lay outside the gene matches. Germline CDR1 LNHDA, CDR2 SQIVND (reference sequence). This CDR3 contains 15 residues. The chain's CDR3 is CASSMVAGRTDTQYF. Written as DNA, the CDR3 is TGTGCCAGTAGTATGGTAGCGGGACGCACAGATACGCAGTATTTT.

This clone came up once. Here the CDR3 DNA reads TGTGCCAGCAGCTTATGGGGAGGTACACAAGAGACCCAGTACTTC. It encodes CASSLWGGTQETQYF. The rearrangement joins TRBV7-2 to TRBJ2-5; TRBD2 might be the D (6 bases). There are 15 residues in the CDR3. CDR1 is SGHTA and CDR2 is FQGNSA in the germline V gene. V was clipped by 2 bases and J by 2 bases, with 12 bases between them.

The V gene is TRBV2, the J gene TRBJ1-4, with 7 bases fitting TRBD1. V trimming: 6 bases; J trimming: 4 bases; junction bases outside the gene matches: 5. CDR1 and CDR2 from the germline V gene are SNHLY and FYNNEI. The CDR3 is 14 residues long. In nucleotides, the CDR3 is TGTGCCAGCAGATTGACAGGGTTTAATGAAAAACTGTTTTTT. As protein: CASRLTGFNEKLFF.

The chain has TRBV4-1 and TRBJ2-7, with D perhaps assigned TRBD1 or TRBD2 (6 bases each). The CDR3 runs to 16 residues. Germline CDR1 and CDR2: MGHRA and YSYEKL. The ends were cut back, 6 bases at V and 4 bases at J, with 22 bases in the middle. CDR3 sequence reads: CASRPHGQGRSYEQYF. The CDR3 bases are TGCGCCAGCAGACCCCACGGCCAGGGGAGGAGTTACGAGCAGTACTTC.

The chain has TRBV12-2 and TRBJ1-1; the DNA was not compared with TRBD1, the D call given in the table. TRBV12-2 is noted as a pseudogene. The CDR3 spans 14 residues. Here the CDR3 reads CASRLGPGETEAFF. The CDR3, as DNA: TGTGCAAGTCGCTTAGGGCCAGGGGAAACTGAAGCTTTCTTT.

Concerning this clone: Other DNA sequences within the sample encode an identical CDR3. This chain joins TRBV15 and TRBJ1-4; D ambiguous. This CDR3 spans 12 amino acids. CDR1 is LNHNV and CDR2 is YYDKDF in the germline V gene (reference sequence). Trimming left V 3 bases short and J 6 bases short, with 5 bases between. CDR3 region: CATSRGDEKLFF. The CDR3 DNA reads as TGTGCCACCAGCAGGGGTGATGAAAAACTGTTTTTT.

The rearrangement links TRBV18 to TRBJ2-5, with D tentatively TRBD1 (5 bases). CDR3 length equals 13 residues. Trimming shortened V by 2 bases and J by 7 bases, and 11 bases separated the two germline ends. Per the germline V gene, CDR1 is KGHSH and CDR2 is LQKENI. The CDR3 DNA reads as TGTGCCAGCTCACCAGGCCAGGGAACGACCCAGTACTTC. It yields the protein CASSPGQGTTQYF. Complete variable domain (other parts from reference TRBV18 and TRBJ2-5): NAGVMQNPRHLVRRRGQEARLRCSPMKGHSHVYWYRQLPEEGLKFMVYLQKENIIDESGMPKERFSAEFPKEGPSILRIQQVVRGDSAAYFCASSPGQGTTQYFGPGTRLLVL.

The rearrangement joins TRBV28 to TRBJ2-3; tentative D call: TRBD2 (6 bases). CDR1 is MDHEN, CDR2 SYDVKM, per germline. V was shortened by 7 bases and J by 2 bases, with 13 bases between the two germline ends. The CDR3 runs to 14 residues. CDR3: CASTYQRVTDTQYF. CDR3 nucleotide sequence: TGTGCCAGCACCTACCAGCGGGTCACAGATACGCAGTATTTT.

The rearrangement uses TRBV18 and TRBJ2-3, with 10 bases identical to TRBD2. CDR1 and CDR2 from the germline V gene are KGHSH and LQKENI. V lost 3 bases to trimming and J lost 7 bases; unmatched junction nucleotides: 4. CDR3 length: 14 residues. As DNA, the CDR3 is TGTGCCAGCTCACCCAATAGCGGGGGGAATACGCAGTATTTT. Its protein product is CASSPNSGGNTQYF.